This passage covers 8 T cell receptor beta chains from one sample sequenced in a study of spatial heterogeneity in lung cancer. The sample's time point: sample taken at primary tumor resection. Sequencing of whole RNA from tumor, nontumor lung or frozen PBMC involved no sorting. TCRdb recomputed calls from the 5' RACE reads with MiXCR, one row per CDR3 protein. The table records about 38,000 distinct CDR3 sequences, roughly 7.4% of them present only once. This sample comprised PBMCs, obtained at surgery. The receptors were sampled from a male donor with early-stage non-small cell lung cancer.

Only one count was recorded for this clonotype. The genes are TRBV5-4 and TRBJ2-1; TRBD2 aligns across 9 bases. Per the germline V gene, CDR1 is SGHNT and CDR2 is YYREEE (reference sequence). The CDR3 runs 15 residues. V trimming: 4 bases; J trimming: 2 bases; junction bases outside the gene matches: 4. As DNA, the CDR3 is TGTGCCAGCAGCCCCTCTAGCGGGACCTACAATGAGCAGTTCTTC. It codes for CASSPSSGTYNEQFF.

This chain links TRBV11-3 with TRBJ2-3; TRBD2 agrees at 7 bases. Trimming cost V 5 bases and J 0 bases; bases outside gene matches: 8. Germline V gene sequence: CDR1 SGHNT, CDR2 YENEEA. The CDR3 is 16 residues long. In nucleotides, the CDR3 is TGTGCCAGCAGCGCCGAGGGGCGGGGGAGCACAGATACGCAGTATTTT. As protein: CASSAEGRGSTDTQYF.

Only a few counts were recorded for this clonotype. The gene calls are TRBV18 and TRBJ1-3; 9 bases map to TRBD1. Trimming removed 3 bases from V and 0 bases from J; junction bases left unmatched: 6. The CDR3 has 17 residues. The germline CDR1 and CDR2 sequences are KGHSH and LQKENI. CDR3 sequence: CASSPLGQGPSGNTIYF. Here the CDR3 DNA reads TGTGCCAGCTCACCCCTGGGACAGGGACCCTCTGGAAACACCATATATTTT.

This clonotype came up a few times. This chain joins TRBV7-2 and TRBJ1-2; maybe TRBD1 (5 bases). Germline loops: CDR1 SGHTA, CDR2 FQGNSA. This CDR3 is 14 amino acids long. The germline V and J ends were trimmed by 3 bases and 4 bases, with 12 bases remaining between them. The CDR3 loop is CASSLAGPSYGYTF. The CDR3, as DNA: TGTGCCAGCAGCTTGGCAGGGCCCAGCTATGGCTACACCTTC.

This clonotype was counted between two and nine times. This chain joins TRBV6-6 and TRBJ2-1; the D gene is possibly TRBD2 (5 bases). The length of the CDR3 is 14 residues. Trimming removed 8 bases at V and 0 bases at J, with 11 bases between. Germline V gene sequence: CDR1 MNHNY, CDR2 SVGAGI (reference sequence). The CDR3 DNA reads TGTGCCAGCGATGGAGGCACCTCCTACAATGAGCAGTTCTTC. Protein: CASDGGTSYNEQFF.

This clonotype appeared many times. The chain links TRBV12-3 or TRBV12-4 to TRBJ2-4; 8 positions agree with TRBD2. V lost 6 bases to trimming and J lost 3 bases; unmatched junction nucleotides: 7. The CDR3 spans 15 residues. The CDR3 DNA reads TGTGCCAGCAGGCCAGCGGGAGAAGGCAAAAACATTCAGTACTTC. Translation gives CASRPAGEGKNIQYF.

This clonotype has just a few counts. V is TRBV7-8 and J is TRBJ2-5; TRBD2 might be the D (5 bases). CDR3 length: 15 residues. Per germline, CDR1 SGHVS and CDR2 FQNEAQ. Trimming cost V 5 bases and J 4 bases, with 17 bases left between them. CDR3 sequence reads: CASSVGGGWGETQYF. CDR3 DNA sequence: TGTGCCAGCAGCGTAGGAGGTGGTTGGGGAGAGACCCAGTACTTC. The full variable domain, with the rest looked up from reference TRBV7-8 and TRBJ2-5, is GAGVSQSPRYKVAKRGQDVALRCDPISGHVSLFWYQQALGQGPEFLTYFQNEAQLDKSGLPSDRFFAERPEGSVSTLKIQRTQQEDSAVYLCASSVGGGWGETQYFGPGTRLLVL.

This clonotype was recorded many times. The chain recombines TRBV19 with TRBJ1-2; TRBD1 matches 8 bases. V was clipped by 5 bases and J by 2 bases; unmatched bases: 7. The CDR3 contains 15 residues. Germline loops: CDR1 LNHDA, CDR2 SQIVND (reference sequence). CDR3 amino acids: CASSPDRGGNYGYTF. The CDR3, as DNA: TGTGCCAGTAGTCCCGACAGGGGAGGCAACTATGGCTACACCTTC.